Presented here are 22 T cell receptor beta chains from one specimen sequenced in a study of Ad26.COV2.S vaccination and SARS-CoV-2 variants. Generated by immunoSEQ multiplex PCR, the TCRdb table keeps only in-frame clones and is missing some. The table includes a few hundred thousand clones, approximately 92% detected once. The treatment here: some 20 received Ad26.COV2.S at low or high dose, single or two shots; a few received placebo; per-sample allocation not given. At day 63 after the first vaccine or placebo injection, samples were drawn. The starting material was peripheral blood, obtained in a trial of Ad26.COV2.S vaccine versus placebo. These receptor sequences come from a person aged 18-60 years who received the Ad26.COV2.S COVID-19 vaccine or a placebo.

In its sample, this clone was seen a few times. The CDR3 nucleotides are TGTGCCAGCAGTGACCGATTCTTCTCAGGAAACACCATATATTTT. Translating it yields CASSDRFFSGNTIYF. The chain couples TRBV6-1 to TRBJ1-3; D gene uncertain. The germline V gene encodes CDR1 MNHNS and CDR2 SASEGT. The CDR3 has 15 residues. The V gene lost 3 bases and the J gene lost 4 bases, with 13 bases spanning the gap.

V usage is TRBV28 and J usage is TRBJ2-7, with 7 bases aligning to TRBD1. The CDR3 is 16 amino acids. Looked up from germline, CDR1 is MDHEN and CDR2 is SYDVKM. The junction had 19 bases not matched to a gene; V was cut back by 7 bases and J by 7 bases. CDR3 residues: CASTQEGARPVGEQYF. CDR3 nucleotides: TGTGCCAGCACCCAAGAGGGGGCACGGCCTGTGGGGGAGCAGTACTTC.

This clone was picked up one time. The CDR3 bases are TGTGCCAGCAGTTTAGACAGCTCCTACGAGCAGTACTTC. It yields the protein CASSLDSSYEQYF. This chain uses TRBV27 with TRBJ2-7, with a tentative D call TRBD1 (5 bases). V lost 2 bases to trimming and J lost 0 bases, with 5 bases between them. CDR3 length: 13 residues. In germline, CDR1 is MNHEY, CDR2 SMNVEV (reference sequence).

The chain employs TRBV3-1 (or the pseudogene TRBV3-2) and TRBJ2-3; a weak D match, TRBD2 (5 bases). V gave up 0 bases and J gave up 3 bases, with 10 bases separating them. This CDR3 region has 15 residues. CDR1 LGHDT and CDR2 YNNKEL come from the germline V gene (reference sequence). In nucleotides, the CDR3 is TGTGCCAGCAGCCAAGATACGGGGTGGACAGATACGCAGTATTTT. This gives the protein CASSQDTGWTDTQYF.

The rearrangement links TRBV5-1 to TRBJ2-3; D is tentatively TRBD1 or TRBD2 (5 bases each). The CDR3 extends over 14 amino acids. Trimming stripped 4 bases from V and 2 bases from J, with 11 bases between. Germline CDR1 and CDR2: SGHRS and YFSETQ. CDR3 bases: TGCGCCAGCAGCGGAACGGGGCCCACAGATACGCAGTATTTT. Protein: CASSGTGPTDTQYF.

The chain joins TRBV6-5 to TRBJ2-4; TRBD1 aligns across 8 bases. Trimming at V came to 7 bases and at J to 6 bases, leaving 5 bases not matched to a gene. Per germline, CDR1 MNHEY and CDR2 SVGAGI. The CDR3 totals 13 residues. The CDR3 reads CASKPGTGNIQYF. As DNA, the CDR3 is TGTGCCAGCAAGCCCGGGACAGGAAACATTCAGTACTTC.

The V gene is TRBV27, the J gene TRBJ2-5; 9 bases are shared with TRBD2. Germline assignment: CDR1 MNHEY and CDR2 SMNVEV (reference sequence). Trimming took 4 bases from V and 3 from J; bases not matched to a gene: 9. This CDR3 has 16 residues. CDR3 amino acids: CASSYGGGAFEETQYF. For the CDR3, the DNA is TGTGCCAGCAGTTATGGCGGGGGGGCCTTCGAAGAGACCCAGTACTTC.

In this sample, this clone turned up a few times. Other DNA sequences in this sample translate to the same CDR3. This chain links TRBV27 with TRBJ2-7; D is undetermined. The V and J ends lost 3 bases and 6 bases respectively, with 12 bases between them. The CDR3 totals 13 residues. Germline assignment: CDR1 MNHEY and CDR2 SMNVEV (reference sequence). CDR3 sequence reads: CASSFGHGLEQYF. The CDR3 region has the DNA TGTGCCAGCAGTTTCGGTCACGGGCTCGAGCAGTACTTC.

The chain links TRBV5-1 to TRBJ2-5; D remains ambiguous. CDR3 length: 15 residues. Per germline, CDR1 SGHRS and CDR2 YFSETQ. The V gene lost 0 bases and the J gene lost 5 bases, with 14 bases spanning the gap. The CDR3 loop is CASSLAYSSQETQYF. The CDR3 DNA sequence: TGCGCCAGCAGCTTGGCCTATAGCTCCCAGGAGACCCAGTACTTC.

The table lists this clone with a count of one. V gene TRBV5-1 combines with J gene TRBJ1-6; D is unresolved. Trimming removed 0 bases at V and 0 bases at J, with 7 bases between. Germline values: CDR1 SGHRS, CDR2 YFSETQ. The CDR3 is made up of 16 amino acids. DNA for the CDR3: TGCGCCAGCAGCTTGGACTCCTCCTCCTATAATTCACCCCTCCACTTT. It is translated as CASSLDSSSYNSPLHF.

The chain employs TRBV19 and TRBJ2-6; possible D gene TRBD1, 5 bases. The CDR3 is 15 amino acids. CDR1 is LNHDA, CDR2 SQIVND, per germline (reference sequence). The germline V and J ends were trimmed by 4 bases and 2 bases, with 9 bases remaining between them. For the CDR3, the DNA is TGTGCCAGTAGTACACAGGTCCCTGGGGCCAACGTCCTGACTTTC. Amino acids: CASSTQVPGANVLTF.

This clone appeared a single time. The CDR3 nucleotides are TGTGCCAGCAGTTACTCGAGAAAGGGCAGGGATCAGCCCCAGCATTTT. This sequence encodes CASSYSRKGRDQPQHF. V and J are TRBV6-2 or TRBV6-3 and TRBJ1-5, with D possibly being TRBD1 (5 bases). Germline V lookup: CDR1 MNHEY, CDR2 SVGEGT. This CDR3 is built from 16 residues. V lost 0 bases to trimming and J lost 5 bases, with 14 bases between them.

As to this clone: The junction does not match germline at one end; this may be a read error. The chain links TRBV7-2 to TRBJ1-2; TRBD1 agrees at 7 bases. The CDR3 length is 16 residues. Germline V CDR1 and CDR2: SGHTA, FQGNSA. CDR3 sequence reads: CASSLASTGDGYRYTF. DNA for the CDR3: TGTGCCAGCAGCTTAGCGTCTACAGGGGACGGCTATCGCTACACCTTC.

V and J are TRBV4-3 and TRBJ2-3; D is uncertain. This CDR3 has 17 residues. Between the trimmed V and J ends, which lost 0 bases and 2 bases, there was a span of 15 bases. Germline loops: CDR1 LGHNA, CDR2 YSLEER. CDR3 sequence: CASSQDHPGFVTDTQYF. CDR3 coding DNA: TGCGCCAGCAGCCAAGACCACCCTGGGTTTGTCACAGATACGCAGTATTTT.

This sequence joins TRBV28 and TRBJ2-7, with D perhaps matching TRBD1 (7 bases). The CDR3 sequence is 16 residues long. Germline CDR1 is MDHEN and CDR2 is SYDVKM. V was clipped by 4 bases and J by 4 bases, with 20 bases between them. CDR3 sequence reads: CASSWRGRPSHYEQYF. The CDR3 bases are TGTGCCAGCAGTTGGAGGGGGCGCCCGTCCCATTACGAGCAGTACTTC. The entire variable domain, with the rest obtained from reference TRBV28 and TRBJ2-7, is as follows: DVKVTQSSRYLVKRTGEKVFLECVQDMDHENMFWYRQDPGLGLRLIYFSYDVKMKEKGDIPEGYSVSREKKERFSLILESASTNQTSMYLCASSWRGRPSHYEQYFGPGTRLTVT.

The V call is TRBV27, the J call TRBJ2-3, with 13 bases lining up with TRBD2. The V gene end was trimmed by 3 bases and the J gene end by 4 bases; junction bases not matched to a gene: 7. The CDR3 is made up of 17 amino acids. CDR1 MNHEY and CDR2 SMNVEV come from the germline V gene (reference sequence). CDR3 DNA sequence: TGTGCCAGCAGTTTCTTAACTAGCGGGGGGGCCGCAGATACGCAGTATTTT. Translated: CASSFLTSGGAADTQYF.

The J gene is TRBJ1-3, the V gene TRBV29-1; D not certain. Germline CDR1 reads SQVTM; CDR2 reads ANQGSEA. V was shortened by 8 bases and J by 2 bases, with 10 bases between the two germline ends. This CDR3 comprises 12 residues. The DNA for the CDR3 is TGCAGCCTCATGGATGCTGGAAACACCATATATTTT. This translates into CSLMDAGNTIYF.

This rearrangement joins TRBV4-3 to TRBJ2-7; no reliable D call. The CDR3 totals 15 residues. Germline CDR1 is LGHNA and CDR2 is YSLEER. Trimming removed 0 bases from V and 2 bases from J, with 11 bases in between. CDR3 loop: CASSQDRQTPYEQYF. The CDR3 bases are TGCGCCAGCAGCCAAGATCGGCAAACCCCCTACGAGCAGTACTTC.

CDR3: CASSSKTSYEQYF. CDR3 DNA sequence: TGTGCCAGCAGCTCTAAAACCTCCTACGAGCAGTACTTC. The rearrangement links TRBV7-8 to TRBJ2-7; unclear D gene. Germline V CDR1 and CDR2: SGHVS, FQNEAQ. The V end lost 4 bases, the J end lost 0 bases, and 7 bases lay between the germline ends. The CDR3 is 13 amino acids.

Concerning this clone itself: Other DNA variants within this sample encode the same CDR3. This chain connects TRBV28 to TRBJ2-3; no clear D gene. Trimming took off 4 bases at V and 4 bases at J, with 0 bases between the two ends. The CDR3 has 10 amino acids. Germline V CDR1 and CDR2: MDHEN, SYDVKM. The CDR3 DNA sequence: TGTGCCAGCAGTTCAGATACGCAGTATTTT. It specifies CASSSDTQYF.

This clone came up once. The chain couples TRBV4-1 to TRBJ1-2; TRBD1 matches 7 bases. The V segment lost 0 bases and the J segment 4 bases; nucleotides outside the gene matches: 8. The germline CDR1 and CDR2 sequences are MGHRA and YSYEKL. This CDR3 is 16 amino acids long. Here the CDR3 reads CASSQDPGTASYGYTF. CDR3 in DNA: TGCGCCAGCAGCCAAGATCCCGGGACAGCTAGCTATGGCTACACCTTC.

The chain links TRBV18 to TRBJ2-7; 8 bases map to TRBD2. Germline lookup yields CDR1 KGHSH and CDR2 LQKENI. The CDR3 length is 16 residues. The trim removed 0 bases at V and 3 bases at J, leaving 7 bases unmatched. DNA of the CDR3: TGTGCCAGCTCACCACCTACGGGGGGGGGAAACTACGAGCAGTACTTC. Residues: CASSPPTGGGNYEQYF.